These 32 T cell receptor beta chains were all obtained from the same sample, sequenced in a study of a mutant IDH1 vaccine in newly diagnosed glioma. This table comes from immunoSEQ multiplex PCR, and its TCRdb copy is limited to in-frame clones, with some not included. This table has approximately 21,000 clones, 89% appearing once. What these receptors recognize is not known. Described time point: week 11, during vaccination. Each dose delivered 300 ug of mutant IDH1 20-mer peptide subcutaneously with imiquimod. The sequencing used PBMCs, collected from a glioma patient whose treatment included an IDH1 peptide vaccine. The receptor set was obtained from a woman aged 40 to 50 with glioma.

Only a few counts were recorded for this clone. V is TRBV23-1 and J is TRBJ2-7, with D possibly TRBD1 on 5 matching bases. TRBV23-1 is an ORF, with its function uncertain. The CDR3 spans 13 residues. Trimming removed 3 bases at V and 7 bases at J, with 13 bases between. Written as DNA, the CDR3 is TGCGCCAGCAGTCACCCCCCAGGGCCGGAGCAGTACTTC. It encodes CASSHPPGPEQYF.

V usage is TRBV5-5 and J usage is TRBJ2-2; either TRBD1 or TRBD2 may supply D (5 bases each). The V gene's germline CDR1 is SGHKS and CDR2 YYEKEE (reference sequence). The V end lost 1 base, the J end lost 4 bases, and 11 bases lay between the germline ends. The CDR3 is 15 residues long. The CDR3 DNA is TGTGCCAGCAGCTTGCAAACTAGGGGCACCGGGGAGCTGTTTTTT. It specifies CASSLQTRGTGELFF. The full variable domain, with the rest looked up from reference TRBV5-5 and TRBJ2-2, is DAGVTQSPTHLIKTRGQQVTLRCSPISGHKSVSWYQQVLGQGPQFIFQYYEKEERGRGNFPDRFSARQFPNYSSELNVNALLLGDSALYLCASSLQTRGTGELFFGEGSRLTVL.

The chain couples TRBV5-1 to TRBJ1-3; TRBD1 matches at 7 bases. Trimming cost V 0 bases and J 1 base; bases outside gene matches: 7. CDR1 and CDR2 (germline): SGHRS, YFSETQ. The CDR3 contains 17 residues. The CDR3 coding sequence is TGCGCCAGCAGCTTGGGGACAGGAAGGCTGTCTGGAAACACCATATATTTT. Its protein is CASSLGTGRLSGNTIYF.

The rearrangement joins TRBV6-5 to TRBJ1-4, with 8 bases aligning to TRBD1. Germline trimming cut 6 bases from V and 5 bases from J; bases unmatched to any gene: 8. The germline CDR1 and CDR2 sequences are MNHEY and SVGAGI. The CDR3 has 15 residues. CDR3 DNA sequence: TGTGCCAGCAGGGGGAACAGGGGGTGGAATGAAAAACTGTTTTTT. This sequence encodes CASRGNRGWNEKLFF.

This clone came up a few times. V is TRBV7-6 and J is TRBJ2-5; unclear D gene. The CDR3 is 15 residues long. Looked up from germline, CDR1 is SGHVS and CDR2 is FNYEAQ. Trimming removed 1 base at V and 7 bases at J, with 16 bases between. CDR3 amino acids: CASSLENEGIGTQYF. In nucleotides, the CDR3 is TGTGCCAGCAGCTTAGAGAACGAAGGAATCGGGACCCAGTACTTC. The full variable domain, in which reference TRBV7-6 and TRBJ2-5 provide the parts outside the CDR3, is GAGVSQSPRYKVTKRGQDVALRCDPISGHVSLYWYRQALGQGPEFLTYFNYEAQQDKSGLPNDRFSAERPEGSISTLTIQRTEQRDSAMYRCASSLENEGIGTQYFGPGTRLLVL.

The V call is TRBV2, the J call TRBJ2-1; 10 positions agree with TRBD1. From germline, CDR1 is SNHLY and CDR2 FYNNEI. Trimming cost V 6 bases and J 8 bases; bases outside gene matches: 10. The CDR3 has 15 amino acids. CDR3 nucleotides: TGTGCCAGCAGGGACAGGGGGGTGGTGTTCGATGAGCAGTTCTTC. Protein sequence: CASRDRGVVFDEQFF.

This rearrangement joins TRBV7-2 to TRBJ2-7; weak D call: TRBD2 (6 bases). The CDR3 is made up of 15 amino acids. The V and J ends lost 3 bases and 3 bases respectively, with 15 bases between them. Germline V gene lookup returns CDR1 SGHTA and CDR2 FQGNSA. The CDR3 DNA follows: TGTGCCAGCAGCTTTAGGAAAGCGGGCCGCTACGAGCAGTACTTC. It encodes CASSFRKAGRYEQYF.

The gene calls are TRBV7-2 and TRBJ2-6, with a possible D match to TRBD2 (6 bases). V gave up 1 base and J gave up 0 bases, with 10 bases separating them. From germline, CDR1 is SGHTA and CDR2 FQGNSA. This CDR3 contains 17 residues. The CDR3, as DNA: TGTGCCAGCAGCTTAGTAGTCGGGAGCTCTGGGGCCAACGTCCTGACTTTC. Its protein product is CASSLVVGSSGANVLTF. The whole variable domain, remainder taken from reference TRBV7-2 and TRBJ2-6, is GAGVSQSPSNKVTEKGKDVELRCDPISGHTALYWYRQSLGQGLEFLIYFQGNSAPDKSGLPSDRFSAERTGGSVSTLTIQRTQQEDSAVYLCASSLVVGSSGANVLTFGAGSRLTVL.

The genes are TRBV18 and TRBJ2-1; D unresolved. The CDR3 is made up of 14 amino acids. Germline CDR1 and CDR2: KGHSH and LQKENI. Trimming took 3 bases from V and 4 from J, leaving 10 bases between them. The CDR3: CASSPPVLYNEQFF. The CDR3 coding sequence is TGTGCCAGCTCACCTCCGGTTCTGTACAATGAGCAGTTCTTC.

The chain is built from TRBV7-9 and TRBJ2-1; possible D gene TRBD2, 5 bases. The V gene lost 2 bases and the J gene lost 4 bases, with 18 bases spanning the gap. Looked up from germline, CDR1 is SEHNR and CDR2 is FQNEAQ (reference sequence). CDR3 length: 17 amino acids. In nucleotides, the CDR3 is TGTGCCAGCAGCTTAACGGTCGGGGAGACCGGTTACAATGAGCAGTTCTTC. This encodes CASSLTVGETGYNEQFF.

This chain uses TRBV6-5 with TRBJ2-1, with a possible D match to TRBD2 (6 bases). The CDR3 sequence is 15 residues long. The germline V gene encodes CDR1 MNHEY and CDR2 SVGAGI. V dropped 4 bases and J dropped 5 bases, with 15 bases sitting between them. The CDR3 DNA reads TGTGCCAGCAGTTCTGATTGGAGGGCCAACAATGAGCAGTTCTTC. Amino acids: CASSSDWRANNEQFF.

CDR3 amino acids: CARRRELNTEAFF. Here the CDR3 DNA reads TGTGCCAGGCGGCGGGAACTGAACACTGAAGCTTTCTTT. The chain has TRBV2 and TRBJ1-1; D call uncertain. The CDR3 contains 13 residues. Trimming shortened V by 9 bases and J by 0 bases, and 11 bases separated the two germline ends. Looked up from germline, CDR1 is SNHLY and CDR2 is FYNNEI. The whole variable domain, remainder taken from reference TRBV2 and TRBJ1-1, is EPEVTQTPSHQVTQMGQEVILRCVPISNHLYFYWYRQILGQKVEFLVSFYNNEISEKSEIFDDQFSVERPDGSNFTLKIRSTKLEDSAMYFCARRRELNTEAFFGQGTRLTVV.

V usage is TRBV2 and J usage is TRBJ1-1; D is undetermined. V was cut by 2 bases and J by 7 bases, with 5 bases left in between. CDR3 length equals 11 residues. Germline V lookup: CDR1 SNHLY, CDR2 FYNNEI. Here the CDR3 DNA reads TGTGCCAGCAGTGAATCCAATGAAGCTTTCTTT. It specifies CASSESNEAFF.

The chain carries TRBV27 and TRBJ2-7; 9 bases are shared with TRBD1. The CDR3 covers 16 residues. The ends lost 6 bases at V and 2 bases at J; junction bases unmatched: 11. The germline V gene encodes CDR1 MNHEY and CDR2 SMNVEV (reference sequence). The CDR3 reads CASRRPGTGSTYEQYF. The CDR3 DNA sequence: TGTGCCAGCAGGAGGCCCGGGACAGGGAGTACCTACGAGCAGTACTTC.

This chain links TRBV5-1 with TRBJ2-5, with D possibly being TRBD1 or TRBD2 (6 bases each). The CDR3 is 16 amino acids. Germline values: CDR1 SGHRS, CDR2 YFSETQ. Trimming shortened V by 1 base and J by 4 bases, and 17 bases separated the two germline ends. As DNA, the CDR3 is TGCGCCAGCAGCTTGTATTCGGGGGCGTTGGGAGAGACCCAGTACTTC. Its translation: CASSLYSGALGETQYF.

This chain uses TRBV18 with TRBJ1-1; the D is unclear. Germline V gene lookup returns CDR1 KGHSH and CDR2 LQKENI. Trimming took 2 bases from V and 1 from J, leaving 14 bases between them. This CDR3 is built from 16 residues. The CDR3: CASSPEVSGRNTEAFF. The CDR3 coding sequence is TGTGCCAGCTCACCAGAGGTCTCGGGGAGGAACACTGAAGCTTTCTTT.

The J gene is TRBJ2-5, the V gene TRBV5-4; D not certain. Trimming took off 4 bases at V and 5 bases at J, with 15 bases between the two ends. Germline-derived CDR1 and CDR2 are SGHNT and YYREEE (reference sequence). The CDR3 runs to 14 residues. The CDR3 loop is CASSPGPGRETQYF. The CDR3 DNA is TGTGCCAGCAGCCCCGGCCCGGGTAGGGAGACCCAGTACTTC. The whole variable domain, remainder taken from reference TRBV5-4 and TRBJ2-5, is ETGVTQSPTHLIKTRGQQVTLRCSSQSGHNTVSWYQQALGQGPQFIFQYYREEENGRGNFPPRFSGLQFPNYSSELNVNALELDDSALYLCASSPGPGRETQYFGPGTRLLVL.

The genes are TRBV4-1 and TRBJ2-2; possibly TRBD1 or TRBD2 for D (5 bases each). Trimming stripped 4 bases from V and 4 bases from J, with 19 bases between. Germline V gene data show CDR1 as MGHRA and CDR2 as YSYEKL. The CDR3 extends over 17 amino acids. The CDR3 bases are TGCGCCAGCAGCCCCCGCTGGGAGAAGGGGAGCACCGGGGAGCTGTTTTTT. Its protein product is CASSPRWEKGSTGELFF.

The CDR3 DNA follows: TGTGCCAGCAGCGTAACGCTATCCTACAATGAGCAGTTCTTC. Translation gives CASSVTLSYNEQFF. J is TRBJ2-1 and V is TRBV9; no clear D. The ends were cut back, 1 base at V and 1 base at J, with 6 bases in the middle. Germline CDR1 and CDR2: SGDLS and YYNGEE. The CDR3 has 14 residues. The whole variable domain, filled in from reference TRBV9 and TRBJ2-1, reads DSGVTQTPKHLITATGQRVTLRCSPRSGDLSVYWYQQSLDQGLQFLIQYYNGEERAKGNILERFSAQQFPDLHSELNLSSLELGDSALYFCASSVTLSYNEQFFGPGTRLTVL.

CDR3 nucleotides: TGTGCCAGCAGCCCGACAGAGAACAATGAGCAGTTCTTC. Translating it yields CASSPTENNEQFF. This chain connects TRBV13 to TRBJ2-1; D is perhaps TRBD1 (5 bases). The CDR3 extends over 13 amino acids. V was shortened by 5 bases and J by 5 bases, with 10 bases between the two germline ends. CDR1 PRHDT and CDR2 FYEKMQ come from the germline V gene (reference sequence). Full variable domain (missing parts from reference TRBV13 and TRBJ2-1): AAGVIQSPRHLIKEKRETATLKCYPIPRHDTVYWYQQGPGQDPQFLISFYEKMQSDKGSIPDRFSAQQFSDYHSELNMSSLELGDSALYFCASSPTENNEQFFGPGTRLTVL.

The chain joins TRBV5-1 to TRBJ2-7; D might be TRBD2 (6 bases). Per germline, CDR1 SGHRS and CDR2 YFSETQ. V was trimmed by 4 bases and J by 2 bases, leaving 16 bases between them. This CDR3 spans 15 amino acids. The CDR3 is CASSKGLGGTYEQYF. Written as DNA, the CDR3 is TGCGCCAGCAGCAAAGGGTTGGGGGGAACCTACGAGCAGTACTTC.

V usage is TRBV5-1 and J usage is TRBJ2-3; D call uncertain. Trimming took 2 bases from V and 3 from J, leaving 16 bases between them. From germline, CDR1 is SGHRS and CDR2 YFSETQ. This CDR3 contains 16 residues. DNA of the CDR3: TGCGCCAGCAGCTTATTGGGGTCAAGGTTGACAGATACGCAGTATTTT. This gives the protein CASSLLGSRLTDTQYF.

V usage is TRBV15 and J usage is TRBJ1-5; TRBD1 agrees at 9 bases. J lost 6 bases, V lost 3 bases, and 6 bases had no gene match. This CDR3 comprises 15 residues. Germline-derived CDR1 and CDR2 are LNHNV and YYDKDF (reference sequence). The DNA for the CDR3 is TGTGCCACCAGCAGGGGACAGGGATTTTTTCAGCCCCAGCATTTT. Translated, it gives CATSRGQGFFQPQHF.

The chain combines TRBV6-5 with TRBJ2-7; the match to TRBD2 covers 7 bases. The CDR3 runs 15 residues. The V and J ends lost 1 base and 2 bases, in that order; junction bases with no gene match: 5. Germline values: CDR1 MNHEY, CDR2 SVGAGI. The CDR3 is CASSYLAGEAYEQYF. The CDR3 DNA reads TGTGCCAGCAGTTACTTGGCGGGAGAGGCCTACGAGCAGTACTTC.

This sequence joins TRBV6-7 and TRBJ2-6, with unresolved D. TRBV6-7 is labeled an ORF, and its function is uncertain. The CDR3 is made up of 17 amino acids. The V gene lost 5 bases and the J gene lost 0 bases, with 14 bases spanning the gap. The CDR3 DNA sequence: TGTGCCAGCAGTGATGACGGACCTAGCTCTGGGGCCAACGTCCTGACTTTC. Protein: CASSDDGPSSGANVLTF.

The chain employs TRBV5-6 and TRBJ1-1; no definite D call. The germline gives CDR1 SGHDT, CDR2 YYEEEE. The CDR3 totals 13 residues. V was clipped by 3 bases and J by 4 bases, with 10 bases between them. For the CDR3, the DNA is TGTGCCAGCAGCTCCCTAGAGGGCACTGAAGCTTTCTTT. Translated, it gives CASSSLEGTEAFF.

The rearrangement links TRBV5-4 to TRBJ1-1; no definite D call. Trimming stripped 4 bases from V and 0 bases from J, with 7 bases between. The CDR3 is 13 residues long. Germline V gene sequence: CDR1 SGHNT, CDR2 YYREEE (reference sequence). For the CDR3, the DNA is TGTGCCAGCAGCAGAGGGATGAACACTGAAGCTTTCTTT. Translated, it gives CASSRGMNTEAFF.

The gene calls are TRBV6-6 and TRBJ1-1; D is unclear. CDR1 and CDR2 (germline): MNHNY, SVGAGI (reference sequence). The CDR3 is made up of 13 amino acids. Trimming took off 8 bases at V and 0 bases at J, with 10 bases between the two ends. The CDR3 DNA reads as TGTGCCAGCCTTTCGATAGTGAACACTGAAGCTTTCTTT. Its translation is CASLSIVNTEAFF.

CDR3 amino acids: CAISESGGPYEQYF. DNA of the CDR3: TGTGCCATCAGTGAGTCCGGGGGGCCCTACGAGCAGTACTTC. The V and J genes are TRBV10-3 and TRBJ2-7; possibly TRBD2 for D (7 bases). The CDR3 length is 14 residues. V was clipped by 0 bases and J by 2 bases, with 8 bases between them. Germline loops: CDR1 ENHRY, CDR2 SYGVKD.

In DNA, the CDR3 is TGTGCCAGCAGCCCCTGGCGGGCACCTCTAGCCAAAAACATTCAGTACTTC. Residues: CASSPWRAPLAKNIQYF. The chain has TRBV7-9 and TRBJ2-4; D might be TRBD2 (5 bases). V dropped 5 bases and J dropped 0 bases, with 17 bases sitting between them. Germline CDR1 is SEHNR and CDR2 is FQNEAQ (reference sequence). The CDR3 contains 17 residues.

The V and J genes are TRBV6-1 and TRBJ2-1, with 12 bases lining up with TRBD2. The germline V gene has CDR1 MNHNS and CDR2 SASEGT. With V trimmed by 2 bases and J by 10 bases, 9 bases remained unmatched. CDR3 length equals 16 residues. The CDR3: CASSETGLAGSREQFF. CDR3 DNA sequence: TGTGCCAGCAGTGAAACCGGACTAGCGGGATCGAGGGAGCAGTTCTTC.

This rearrangement joins TRBV4-1 to TRBJ2-5; D is ambiguous. The CDR3 is 12 residues long. Germline V gene sequence: CDR1 MGHRA, CDR2 YSYEKL. V lost 3 bases, J lost 2 bases, and 4 bases lay in between. CDR3 sequence: CASSHTQETQYF. CDR3 coding DNA: TGCGCCAGCAGCCATACTCAAGAGACCCAGTACTTC.